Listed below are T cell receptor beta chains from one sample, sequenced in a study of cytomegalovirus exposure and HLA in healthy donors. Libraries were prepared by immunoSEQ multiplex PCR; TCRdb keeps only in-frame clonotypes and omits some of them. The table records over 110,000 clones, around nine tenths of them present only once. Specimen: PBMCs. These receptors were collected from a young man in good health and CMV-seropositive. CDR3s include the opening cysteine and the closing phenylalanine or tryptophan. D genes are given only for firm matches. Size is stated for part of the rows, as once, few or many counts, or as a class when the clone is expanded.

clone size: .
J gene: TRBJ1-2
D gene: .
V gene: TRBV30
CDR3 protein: CAWSVKGAGGGYTF
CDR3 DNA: TGTGCCTGGAGTGTTAAAGGGGCGGGAGGGGGCTACACCTTC

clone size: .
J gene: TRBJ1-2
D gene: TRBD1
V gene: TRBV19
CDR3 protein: CASSGTGYGYTF
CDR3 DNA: TGTGCCAGTAGCGGGACAGGGTATGGCTACACCTTC

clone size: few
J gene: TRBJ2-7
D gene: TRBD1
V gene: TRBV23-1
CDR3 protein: CASSLSRDRDSYEQYF
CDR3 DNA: TGCGCCAGCAGTTTGAGCCGGGACAGGGATTCCTACGAGCAGTACTTC

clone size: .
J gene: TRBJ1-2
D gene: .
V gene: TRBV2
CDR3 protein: CASTLSTGTSYGYTF
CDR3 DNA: TGTGCCAGCACCCTTTCAACCGGGACTAGCTATGGCTACACCTTC

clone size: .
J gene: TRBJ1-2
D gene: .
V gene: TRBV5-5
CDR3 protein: CASTLRGWDYGYTF
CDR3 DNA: TGTGCCAGCACCCTGAGGGGGTGGGACTATGGCTACACCTTC

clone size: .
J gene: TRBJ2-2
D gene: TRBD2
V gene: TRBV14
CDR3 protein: CASRKRGSGGTGELFF
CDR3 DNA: TGTGCCAGCAGAAAGAGGGGTAGCGGGGGCACCGGGGAGCTGTTTTTT

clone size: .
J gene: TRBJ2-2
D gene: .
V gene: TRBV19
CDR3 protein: CASSIEGSGELFF
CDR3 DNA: TGTGCCAGTAGTATAGAAGGGAGCGGGGAGCTGTTTTTT

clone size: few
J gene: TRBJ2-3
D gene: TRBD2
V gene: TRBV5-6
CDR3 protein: CASSLGTSEADTQYF
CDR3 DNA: TGTGCCAGCAGCCTCGGGACTAGCGAGGCAGATACGCAGTATTTT

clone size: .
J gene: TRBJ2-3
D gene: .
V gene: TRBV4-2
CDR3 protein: CASSQERPDTQYF
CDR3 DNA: TGTGCCAGCAGCCAAGAGCGGCCAGATACGCAGTATTTT

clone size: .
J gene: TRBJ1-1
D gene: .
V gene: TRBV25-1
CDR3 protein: CASSEQGNTEAFF
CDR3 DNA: TGTGCCAGCAGCGAGCAGGGTAACACTGAAGCTTTCTTT